One T cell receptor (beta chain) is described in this entry. Within the sample, other DNA sequences also encode this same CDR3. Per the study methods: Reference gene primer amplification gave estimated nucleated cell counts. The assay was immunoSEQ multiplex PCR, and TCRdb's table has in-frame clones only and misses some. V and J calls and clone size come straight from that table; D and trimming were deduced from the DNA. Of about 140,000 clones in the sample, 70% to 90% were seen once. V lost 0 bases, J lost 4 bases, and 8 bases lay in between. The germline CDR1 and CDR2 sequences are SGHRS and YFSETQ. The CDR3 spans 14 residues. This specimen comes from a study of blood T cell repertoires in COVID-19.

This rearrangement joins TRBV5-1 to TRBJ2-1; D is possibly TRBD2 (5 bases). The receptor's source is a woman of 80 years or more with acute or convalescent COVID-19. Source material: peripheral blood. CDR3 DNA sequence: TGCGCCAGCAGCTTGGGGGGAGTTTACAATGAGCAGTTCTTC. It is translated as CASSLGGVYNEQFF.